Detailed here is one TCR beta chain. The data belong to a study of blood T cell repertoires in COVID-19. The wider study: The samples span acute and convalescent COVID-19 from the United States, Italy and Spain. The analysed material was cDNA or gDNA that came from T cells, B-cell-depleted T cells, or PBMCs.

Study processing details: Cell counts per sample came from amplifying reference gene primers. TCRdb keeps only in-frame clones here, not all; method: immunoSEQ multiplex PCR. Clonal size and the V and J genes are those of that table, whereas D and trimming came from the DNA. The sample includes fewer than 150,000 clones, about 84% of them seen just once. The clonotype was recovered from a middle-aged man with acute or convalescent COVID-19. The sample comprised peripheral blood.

CDR3 DNA sequence: TGTGCCACCAGCTCCCCAGCAGGGGGCAATCAGCCCCAGCATTTT. Its protein is CATSSPAGGNQPQHF. The chain links TRBV15 to TRBJ1-5; possible D gene TRBD1, 6 bases. Trimming took off 5 bases at V and 2 bases at J, with 13 bases between the two ends. Germline assignment: CDR1 LNHNV and CDR2 YYDKDF (reference sequence). The CDR3 has 15 residues.